This T cell receptor (beta chain) stems from a study of blood T cells in healthy people across ages. The germline CDR1 and CDR2 sequences are SGHTA and FQGNSA. The CDR3 is made up of 13 amino acids. The germline V and J ends were trimmed by 1 base and 5 bases, with 8 bases remaining between them. Together with a sample-barcoded 5' primer, a J-beta primer mix was included in a second PCR lasting about 7 to 11 cycles. With 12 random nucleotides, a template-switch adaptor tagged each individual cDNA molecule. Using its own MiXCR run on the 5' RACE reads, TCRdb lists one record per CDR3 protein. The profile shows some 940,000 distinct CDR3 sequences, under 35% of them singletons. This clonotype was seen more than once but under ten times. The sample also formed part of further work on T cells of mothers and their children. That work contributes: With unrelated pairs as the comparison, related mother-child pairs had a slightly higher overlap that was not significant.

This TCR was sampled from a woman aged 35 to 49 in good health. The sequenced material came from blood. V and J are TRBV7-2 and TRBJ1-1; no definite D call. The CDR3 loop reads CASSLGRMTEAFF. The CDR3 region has the DNA TGTGCCAGCAGCTTAGGCCGCATGACTGAAGCTTTCTTT. The full variable domain, with the rest looked up from reference TRBV7-2 and TRBJ1-1, is GAGVSQSPSNKVTEKGKDVELRCDPISGHTALYWYRQSLGQGLEFLIYFQGNSAPDKSGLPSDRFSAERTGGSVSTLTIQRTQQEDSAVYLCASSLGRMTEAFFGQGTRLTVV.